This T cell receptor (beta chain) was sequenced for a study of shared clonotypes between healthy human individuals. Study-level results: When naive CD4 clonotypes were compared across a few donors, about 4.9% were shared.

For this clone: Its target is not known.

TCRdb's table, derived via immunoSEQ multiplex PCR, lists solely in-frame clones and lacks some. The sample consists of some 1.1 million clones, around 77% of them appearing once. Trimming at V came to 6 bases and at J to 5 bases, leaving 8 bases not matched to a gene. Germline V gene data show CDR1 as LNHDA and CDR2 as SQIVND (reference sequence). The CDR3 contains 15 residues. This sequence originates from a man between 18 and 35 years old in good health. Some clones in this sample may be carry-over from other donors' samples. The chain is built from TRBV19 and TRBJ1-1; 11 nucleotides match TRBD1. Material: memory CD4+ T cells from PBMCs. Noted subset: CD45RA-negative fraction. CDR3 in DNA: TGTGCCAGTAGCAGCGGGACAGGGGGTCATACTGAAGCTTTCTTT. Translation: CASSSGTGGHTEAFF.